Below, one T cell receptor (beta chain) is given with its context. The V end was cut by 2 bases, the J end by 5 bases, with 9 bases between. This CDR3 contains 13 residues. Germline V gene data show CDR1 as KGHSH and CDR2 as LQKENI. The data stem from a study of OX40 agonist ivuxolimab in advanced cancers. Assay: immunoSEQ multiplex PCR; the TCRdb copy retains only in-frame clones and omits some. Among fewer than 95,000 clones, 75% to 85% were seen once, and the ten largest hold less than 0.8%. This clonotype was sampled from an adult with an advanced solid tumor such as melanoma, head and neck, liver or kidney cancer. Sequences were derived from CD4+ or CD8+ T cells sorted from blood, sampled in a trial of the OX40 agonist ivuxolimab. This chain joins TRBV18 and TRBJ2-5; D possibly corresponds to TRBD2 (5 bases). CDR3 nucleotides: TGTGCCAGCTCACCAGGTTGGGAGGAGACCCAGTACTTC. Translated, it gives CASSPGWEETQYF.